The 4 T cell receptor beta chains below come from one sample, sequenced in a study of cytomegalovirus exposure and HLA in healthy donors. TCRdb's copy holds only in-frame clones and misses some; the assay was immunoSEQ multiplex PCR. The repertoire includes 250,000 to 300,000 clones, 86% of them detected once, and around 1% sits in the top ten. Sequenced sample: PBMCs. Receptors were obtained from a woman between 18 and 30 years old in good health and CMV-seronegative.

In its sample, this clone was seen a few times. The V call is TRBV18, the J call TRBJ2-7; D might be TRBD1 (6 bases). CDR3 length: 14 residues. Germline V gene lookup returns CDR1 KGHSH and CDR2 LQKENI. Between the trimmed V and J ends, which lost 3 bases and 3 bases, there was a span of 12 bases. CDR3 residues: CASSPETGSYEQYF. In DNA form, the CDR3 reads TGTGCCAGCTCACCGGAGACAGGTAGCTACGAGCAGTACTTC.

This chain connects TRBV7-2 to TRBJ2-5; 9 bases align to TRBD2. Germline CDR1 SGHTA, CDR2 FQGNSA. The CDR3 covers 16 residues. Trimming cost V 5 bases and J 2 bases; bases outside gene matches: 9. The CDR3 nucleotides are TGTGCCAGCAGCCCGAGTAGACTAGCGGTGCAAGAGACCCAGTACTTC. This encodes CASSPSRLAVQETQYF.

This clone was detected a few times. The chain carries TRBV29-1 and TRBJ1-5, with D possibly TRBD1 on 6 matching bases. The CDR3 spans 15 residues. The germline gives CDR1 SQVTM, CDR2 ANQGSEA. V was clipped by 5 bases and J by 1 base, with 15 bases between them. For the CDR3, the DNA is TGCAGCGTTCTAAACACAGGGTCAAGCAATCAGCCCCAGCATTTT. It translates to CSVLNTGSSNQPQHF.

The chain is built from TRBV25-1 and TRBJ1-1, with a possible D match to TRBD1 (6 bases). The CDR3 loop spans 13 amino acids. Trimming removed 5 bases from V and 0 bases from J, with 7 bases in between. Germline values: CDR1 MGHDK, CDR2 SYGVNS. For the CDR3, the DNA is TGTGCCAGCAGTTACAGGGTGAACACTGAAGCTTTCTTT. Its translation is CASSYRVNTEAFF.